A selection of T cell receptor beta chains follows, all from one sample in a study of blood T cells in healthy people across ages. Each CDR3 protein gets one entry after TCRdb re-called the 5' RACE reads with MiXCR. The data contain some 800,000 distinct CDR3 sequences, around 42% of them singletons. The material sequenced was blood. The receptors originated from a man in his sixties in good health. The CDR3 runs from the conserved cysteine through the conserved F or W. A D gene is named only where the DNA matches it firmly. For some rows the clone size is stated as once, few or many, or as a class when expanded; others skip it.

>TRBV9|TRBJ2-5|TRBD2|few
TGTGCCAGCAGCGTAGCGGGGGGGCCAGAGACCCAGTACTTC
CASSVAGGPETQYF
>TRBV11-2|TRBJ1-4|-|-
TGTGCCAGCAGCTTTTCGGCGTTAAGGGAAAAACTGTTTTTT
CASSFSALREKLFF
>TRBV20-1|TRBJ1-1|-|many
TGCAGTGCTCCTTCGGGAAAGGTATCGACTGAAGCTTTCTTT
CSAPSGKVSTEAFF
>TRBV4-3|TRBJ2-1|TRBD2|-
TGCGCCAGCAGCCAAGACCTACTAGCGGGGGGCTTCATTGAGCAGTTCTTC
CASSQDLLAGGFIEQFF
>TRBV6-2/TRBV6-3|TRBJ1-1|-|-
TGTGCCAGCTGGAGGCCCCCGAACACTGAAGCTTTCTTT
CASWRPPNTEAFF
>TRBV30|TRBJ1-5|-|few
TGTGCCTGGAGGCTGGGGGGCGCGGGGCAGCCCCAGCATTTT
CAWRLGGAGQPQHF
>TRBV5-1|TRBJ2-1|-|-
TGCGCCAGCAGCCGGGTTGGGGGGAATGAGCAGTTCTTC
CASSRVGGNEQFF
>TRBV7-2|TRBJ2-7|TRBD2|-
TGTGCCAGCAGCACAACTAGCGGGACCTACAATGAGCAGTACTTC
CASSTTSGTYNEQYF
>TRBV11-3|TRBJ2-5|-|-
TGTGCCAGCAGCTTAGGAACCTTCTTGGGGGAGACCCAGTACTTC
CASSLGTFLGETQYF
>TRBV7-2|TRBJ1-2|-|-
TGTGCCAGCAGCCATGGAGTAGCCGTAAACTATGGCTACACCTTC
CASSHGVAVNYGYTF
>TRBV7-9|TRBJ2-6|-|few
TGTGCCATCGACCTCCCGGCGGCTGGGGCCAACGTCCTGACTTTC
CAIDLPAAGANVLTF
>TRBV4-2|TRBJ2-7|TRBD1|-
TGTGCCGGCAGCCAAAACACAGGGGGAACTGGATACGAGCAGTACTTC
CAGSQNTGGTGYEQYF
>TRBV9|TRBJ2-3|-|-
TGTGCCAGCAGCAAGGCGGGGCTTAGCACAGATACGCAGTATTTT
CASSKAGLSTDTQYF
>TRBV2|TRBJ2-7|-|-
TGTGCCAGCAGTGAACGGTGGGCAGGCGAGCAGTACTTC
CASSERWAGEQYF
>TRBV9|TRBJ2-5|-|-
TGTGCCAGCAGCCCCGAACCCAAAGAGACCCAGTACTTC
CASSPEPKETQYF
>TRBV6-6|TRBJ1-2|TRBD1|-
TGTGCCAGTTCCCCAGGGGGAACTGGCTACACCTTC
CASSPGGTGYTF
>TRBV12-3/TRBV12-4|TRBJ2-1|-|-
TGTGCCAGCAGTTTAGGGACCGCCCGATCCTACAATGAGCAGTTCTTC
CASSLGTARSYNEQFF
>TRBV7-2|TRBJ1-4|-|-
TGTGCCAGCAGCTACAGGGTTGGTGGTGAAAAACTGTTTTTT
CASSYRVGGEKLFF
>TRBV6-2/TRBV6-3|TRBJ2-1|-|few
TGTGCCATAAGTCATGGGGGATCTTACAATGAGCAGTTCTTC
CAISHGGSYNEQFF
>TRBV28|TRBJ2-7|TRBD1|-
TGTGCCAGCTCAGGGGACAGGGGGGACGAGCAGTACTTC
CASSGDRGDEQYF
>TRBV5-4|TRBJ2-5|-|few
TGTGCCAGCAGCTTGGCGGGGATACAAGAGACCCAGTACTTC
CASSLAGIQETQYF
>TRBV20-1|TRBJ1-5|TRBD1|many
TGCAGTGCTAAGACAGGGGGCAATCAGCCCCAGCATTTT
CSAKTGGNQPQHF
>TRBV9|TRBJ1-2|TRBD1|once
TGTGCCAGCAGCCGGACAGGGGTTCCTGGCTACACCTTC
CASSRTGVPGYTF
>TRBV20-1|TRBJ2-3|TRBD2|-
TGCAGTGCTCAAAAGACTAGCGGGGTTACAGATACGCAGTATTTT
CSAQKTSGVTDTQYF
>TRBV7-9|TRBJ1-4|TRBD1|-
TGTGCCAGCAGCTTAACCGGGACAGGGGGCGGTGAAAAACTGTTTTTT
CASSLTGTGGGEKLFF
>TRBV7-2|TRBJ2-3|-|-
TGTGCCAGCAGCTTAATTGGTGCTGGGGGGGCAACAGATACGCAGTATTTT
CASSLIGAGGATDTQYF
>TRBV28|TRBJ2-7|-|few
TGTGCCAGCAACCTTCACGGGCGGGGCTCCAAATCCTACGAGCAGTACTTC
CASNLHGRGSKSYEQYF
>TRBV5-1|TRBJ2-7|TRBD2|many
TGCGCCAGCAGCTTGGGTGTGTCTAGCGGGGCCTACGAGCAGTACTTC
CASSLGVSSGAYEQYF
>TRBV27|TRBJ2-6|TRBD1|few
TGTGCCAGCAGTTCCCTCGACAGGGGTATCCCTGGGGCCAACGTCCTGACTTTC
CASSSLDRGIPGANVLTF
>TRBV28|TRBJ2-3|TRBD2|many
TGTGCCAGCAGTTTTCGAAGACTAGCGGGCACAGATACGCAGTATTTT
CASSFRRLAGTDTQYF
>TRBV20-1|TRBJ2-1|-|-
TGCAGTGTCCGGGGGTCCTACAATGAGCAGTTCTTC
CSVRGSYNEQFF
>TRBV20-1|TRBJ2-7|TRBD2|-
TGCAGTGCCGCACTAGCGGGCATCTACGAGCAGTACTTC
CSAALAGIYEQYF
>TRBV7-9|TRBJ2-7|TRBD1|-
TGTGCCAGCAGCTTACGACAGGGGGTTGGTGGCGAGCAGTACTTC
CASSLRQGVGGEQYF
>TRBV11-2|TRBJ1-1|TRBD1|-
TGTGCCAGCCGTATAATCACAGGGGATAGAAAGAACACTGAAGCTTTCTTT
CASRIITGDRKNTEAFF
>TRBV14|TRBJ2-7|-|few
TGTGCCAGCAGCCAAGAATGGGGCGGCGAGCAGTACTTC
CASSQEWGGEQYF
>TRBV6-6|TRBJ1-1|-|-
TGTGCCAGCAGTTCCTTAGGAATATCTATGAACACTGAAGCTTTCTTT
CASSSLGISMNTEAFF
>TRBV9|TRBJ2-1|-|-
TGTGCCAGCAGTTCCACAACGAATGAGCAGTTCTTC
CASSSTTNEQFF
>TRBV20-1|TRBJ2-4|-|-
TGCAGTGCTGGCGCATCGGCAGGGACGGCGGACATTCAGTACTTC
CSAGASAGTADIQYF
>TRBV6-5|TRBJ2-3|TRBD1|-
TGTGCCAGCAGTTACCGCGGACAGGGGAAGGCAGATACGCAGTATTTT
CASSYRGQGKADTQYF